This T cell receptor (beta chain) was found in a study of T cells in Graves' hyperthyroidism and ophthalmopathy. The source material, RNA transcripts, was used to amplify TCR beta CDR3 regions. Initially, a first-round RT-PCR of the TCR CDR3 employed the HTBI primer set. In TCRdb, the multiplex PCR reads were re-called with MiXCR into one record per CDR3 protein. The sample comprises over 400,000 distinct CDR3 sequences, 14% to 15% of which are singletons, and about 13% rests with the top ten. This clonotype occurred many times. CDR3 length: 13 residues. V was trimmed by 0 bases and J by 13 bases, leaving 16 bases between them. From germline, CDR1 is GTSNPN and CDR2 SVGIG (reference sequence).

Sequencing input: blood. V usage is TRBV30 and J usage is TRBJ2-1; TRBD2 is a possible D gene (7 bases). The TCR sequence derives from a man aged 18 to 30 with Graves' ophthalmopathy. CDR3 residues: CAWSVVRGGNQFF. As DNA, the CDR3 is TGTGCCTGGAGTGTTGTACGCGGGGGCAATCAGTTCTTC.